The 3 T cell receptor beta chains presented below share a single source sample, sequenced in a study of control samples from healthy donors and cancer patients. The table came from immunoSEQ multiplex PCR; TCRdb's copy has only in-frame clones and leaves some out. The repertoire includes about 160,000 clones, roughly 93% of them detected once, and more than 5% sits in the top ten. The source material was blood. Receptors originate from a man between 18 and 29 years old in good health.

This clone appeared a single time. This chain uses TRBV9 with TRBJ1-3; D perhaps matches TRBD1 (6 bases). This CDR3 is 16 amino acids long. The V end lost 0 bases, the J end lost 0 bases, and 10 bases lay between the germline ends. Per the germline V gene, CDR1 is SGDLS and CDR2 is YYNGEE. CDR3 in DNA: TGTGCCAGCAGCGTAGGTGGGGGGCTCTCTGGAAACACCATATATTTT. Its translation is CASSVGGGLSGNTIYF.

This chain uses TRBV5-6 with TRBJ2-1, with D unresolved. Germline values: CDR1 SGHDT, CDR2 YYEEEE. The CDR3 length is 11 residues. Trimming removed 4 bases at V and 5 bases at J, with 4 bases between. The CDR3 loop is CASSADNEQFF. CDR3 sequence (DNA): TGTGCCAGCAGCGCAGACAATGAGCAGTTCTTC.

As concerns this clone: The sample holds other DNA sequences that translate to the same CDR3. The CDR3 DNA follows: TGTGCCAGCAGACGAAGTGGACAGGACAATGAGCAGTTCTTC. Its translation is CASRRSGQDNEQFF. The V gene is TRBV3-1 (or the pseudogene TRBV3-2), the J gene TRBJ2-1, with 7 bases matching TRBD1. Germline V gene sequence: CDR1 LGHDT, CDR2 YNNKEL (reference sequence). The CDR3 covers 14 residues. J gave up 5 bases and V 6 bases, and 7 bases lay outside the gene matches.